This T cell receptor beta chain was found in a study of shared clonotypes between healthy human individuals. The CDR3 has 13 amino acids. Trimming removed 10 bases at V and 6 bases at J, with 17 bases between. Per germline, CDR1 MNHNY and CDR2 SVGAGI (reference sequence). Concerning this clone: Its target is not known.

Study-level points and caveats: Unshared clonotypes carried lower generation probabilities than those common to all four donors.

CD8 cells regarded as naive lacked CD45RO, were positively chosen for CCR7, and omitted terminally differentiated effector memory CD45RA+ cells. All donors qualified as healthy HIV-negative adults and had experienced no recent acute infections or vaccinations. Method: immunoSEQ multiplex PCR; TCRdb's copy keeps in-frame clones and lacks some. Here the sample spans hundreds of thousands of clones, about 92% being singletons. The receptor's source is a man aged 30 to 45 in good health. The sample consisted of naive CD8+ T cells sorted from blood. V is TRBV6-6 and J is TRBJ2-3; possibly TRBD1 or TRBD2 for D (5 bases each). This chain's CDR3 is CATLGVGADTQYF. The CDR3, as DNA: TGTGCCACCTTAGGCGTCGGGGCGGATACGCAGTATTTT.